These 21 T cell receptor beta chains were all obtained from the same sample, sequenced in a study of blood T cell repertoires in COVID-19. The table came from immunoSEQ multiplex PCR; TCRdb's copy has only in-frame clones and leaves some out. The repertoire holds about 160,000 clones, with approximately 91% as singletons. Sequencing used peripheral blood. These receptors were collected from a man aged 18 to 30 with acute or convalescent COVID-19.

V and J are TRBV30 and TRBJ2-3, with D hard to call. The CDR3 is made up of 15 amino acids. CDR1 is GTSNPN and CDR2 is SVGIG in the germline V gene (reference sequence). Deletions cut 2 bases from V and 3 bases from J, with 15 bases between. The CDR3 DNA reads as TGTGCCTGGAGTTTTCCGCGGTCCGGTACAGATACGCAGTATTTT. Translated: CAWSFPRSGTDTQYF. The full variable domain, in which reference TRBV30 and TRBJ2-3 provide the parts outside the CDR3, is SQTIHQWPATLVQPVGSPLSLECTVEGTSNPNLYWYRQAAGRGLQLLFYSVGIGQISSEVPQNLSASRPQDRQFILSSKKLLLSDSGFYLCAWSFPRSGTDTQYFGPGTRLTVL.

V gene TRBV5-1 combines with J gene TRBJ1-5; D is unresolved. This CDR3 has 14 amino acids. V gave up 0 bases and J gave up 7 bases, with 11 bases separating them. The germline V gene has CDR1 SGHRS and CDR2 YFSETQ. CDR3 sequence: CASSLGGIGQPQHF. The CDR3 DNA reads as TGCGCCAGCAGCTTGGGAGGGATCGGGCAGCCCCAGCATTTT.

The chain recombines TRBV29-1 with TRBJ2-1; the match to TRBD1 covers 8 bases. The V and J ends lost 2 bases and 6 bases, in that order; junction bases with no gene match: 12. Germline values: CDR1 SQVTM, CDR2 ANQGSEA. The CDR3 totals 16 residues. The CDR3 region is CSVERKGRGLFNEQFF. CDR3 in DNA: TGCAGCGTTGAACGTAAGGGCAGGGGGCTGTTCAATGAGCAGTTCTTC.

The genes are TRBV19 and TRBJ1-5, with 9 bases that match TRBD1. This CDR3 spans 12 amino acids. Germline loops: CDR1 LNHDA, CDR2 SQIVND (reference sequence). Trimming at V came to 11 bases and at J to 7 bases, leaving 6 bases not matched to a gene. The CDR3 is CAGGQGGQPQHF. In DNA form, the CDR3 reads TGTGCCGGGGGACAGGGTGGGCAGCCCCAGCATTTT. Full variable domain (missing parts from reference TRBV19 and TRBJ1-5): DGGITQSPKYLFRKEGQNVTLSCEQNLNHDAMYWYRQDPGQGLRLIYYSQIVNDFQKGDIAEGYSVSREKKESFPLTVTSAQKNPTAFYLCAGGQGGQPQHFGDGTRLSIL.

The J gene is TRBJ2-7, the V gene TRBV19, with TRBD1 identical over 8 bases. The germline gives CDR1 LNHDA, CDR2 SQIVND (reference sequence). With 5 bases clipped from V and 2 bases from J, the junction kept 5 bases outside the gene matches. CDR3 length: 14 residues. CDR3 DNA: TGTGCCAGTAGTGATCACAGGGGGACCTACGAGCAGTACTTC. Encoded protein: CASSDHRGTYEQYF.

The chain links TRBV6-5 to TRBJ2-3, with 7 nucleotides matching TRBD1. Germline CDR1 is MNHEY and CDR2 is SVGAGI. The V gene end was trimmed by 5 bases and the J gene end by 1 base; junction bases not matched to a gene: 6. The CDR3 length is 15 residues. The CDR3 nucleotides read TGTGCCAGCAGTAAACAGGGGTGGGGCACAGATACGCAGTATTTT. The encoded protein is CASSKQGWGTDTQYF.

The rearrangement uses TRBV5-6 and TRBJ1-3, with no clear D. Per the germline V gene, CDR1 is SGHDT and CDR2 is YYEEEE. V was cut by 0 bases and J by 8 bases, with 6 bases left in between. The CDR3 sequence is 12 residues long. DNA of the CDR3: TGTGCCAGCAGCTTGGCAACGGACACCATATATTTT. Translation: CASSLATDTIYF.

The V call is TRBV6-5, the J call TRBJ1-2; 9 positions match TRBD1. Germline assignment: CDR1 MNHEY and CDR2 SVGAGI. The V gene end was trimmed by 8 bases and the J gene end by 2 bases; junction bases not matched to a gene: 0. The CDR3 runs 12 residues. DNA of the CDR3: TGTGCCAGCGGGACAGGGAACTATGGCTACACCTTC. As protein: CASGTGNYGYTF.

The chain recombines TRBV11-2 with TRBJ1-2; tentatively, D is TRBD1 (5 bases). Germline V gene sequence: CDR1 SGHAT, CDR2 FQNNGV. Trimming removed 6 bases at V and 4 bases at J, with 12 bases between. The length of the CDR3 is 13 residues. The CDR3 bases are TGTGCCAGCAGACCTTCTGGGGCCTATGGCTACACCTTC. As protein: CASRPSGAYGYTF.

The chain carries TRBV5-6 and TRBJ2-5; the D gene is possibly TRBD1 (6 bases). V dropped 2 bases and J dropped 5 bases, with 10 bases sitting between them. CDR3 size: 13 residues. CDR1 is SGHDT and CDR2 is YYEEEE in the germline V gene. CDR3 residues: CASSLQGRETQYF. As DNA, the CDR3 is TGTGCCAGCAGCTTACAGGGCCGGGAGACCCAGTACTTC.

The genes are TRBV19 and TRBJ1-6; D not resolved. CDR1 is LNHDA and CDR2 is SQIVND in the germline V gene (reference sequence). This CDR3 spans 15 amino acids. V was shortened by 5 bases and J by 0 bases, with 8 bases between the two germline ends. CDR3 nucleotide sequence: TGTGCCAGTAGTGCGGGGAGCTCCTATAATTCACCCCTCCACTTT. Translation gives CASSAGSSYNSPLHF.

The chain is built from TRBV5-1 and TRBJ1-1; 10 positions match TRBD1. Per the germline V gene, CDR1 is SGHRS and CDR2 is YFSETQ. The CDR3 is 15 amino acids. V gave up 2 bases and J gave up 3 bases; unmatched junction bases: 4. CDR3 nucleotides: TGCGCCAGCAGCTTAAGGACAGGGGGAGACACTGAAGCTTTCTTT. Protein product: CASSLRTGGDTEAFF.

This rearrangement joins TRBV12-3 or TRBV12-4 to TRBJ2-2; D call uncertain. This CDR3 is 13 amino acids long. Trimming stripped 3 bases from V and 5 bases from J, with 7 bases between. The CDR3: CASSLSRTGELFF. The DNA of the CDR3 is TGTGCCAGCAGTTTGTCCCGGACCGGGGAGCTGTTTTTT.

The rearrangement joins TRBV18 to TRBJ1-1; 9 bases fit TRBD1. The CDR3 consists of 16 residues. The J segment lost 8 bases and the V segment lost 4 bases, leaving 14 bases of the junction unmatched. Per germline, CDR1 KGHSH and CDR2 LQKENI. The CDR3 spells CASSRVDPGQGGEAFF. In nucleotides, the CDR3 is TGTGCCAGCTCACGGGTCGATCCGGGACAGGGTGGGGAAGCTTTCTTT.

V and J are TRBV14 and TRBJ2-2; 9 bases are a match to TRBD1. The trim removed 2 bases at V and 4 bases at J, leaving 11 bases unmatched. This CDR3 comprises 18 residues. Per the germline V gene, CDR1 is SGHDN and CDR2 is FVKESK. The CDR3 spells CASSQIPFRDRVTGELFF. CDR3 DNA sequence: TGTGCCAGCAGCCAAATTCCATTCCGGGACAGGGTCACCGGGGAGCTGTTTTTT.

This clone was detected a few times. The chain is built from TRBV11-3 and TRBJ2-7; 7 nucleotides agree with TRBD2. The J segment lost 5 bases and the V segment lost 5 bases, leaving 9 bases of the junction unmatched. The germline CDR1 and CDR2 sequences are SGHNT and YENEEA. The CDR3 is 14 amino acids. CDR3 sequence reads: CASSIGLGGDEQYF. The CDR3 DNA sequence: TGTGCCAGCAGCATAGGACTAGGAGGGGACGAGCAGTACTTC.

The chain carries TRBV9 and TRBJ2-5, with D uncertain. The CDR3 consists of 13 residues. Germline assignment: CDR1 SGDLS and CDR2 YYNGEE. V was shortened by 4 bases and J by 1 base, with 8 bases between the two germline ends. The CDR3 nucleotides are TGTGCCAGCAGCCTCCCCCCCCAAGAGACCCAGTACTTC. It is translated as CASSLPPQETQYF. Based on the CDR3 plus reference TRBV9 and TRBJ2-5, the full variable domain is DSGVTQTPKHLITATGQRVTLRCSPRSGDLSVYWYQQSLDQGLQFLIQYYNGEERAKGNILERFSAQQFPDLHSELNLSSLELGDSALYFCASSLPPQETQYFGPGTRLLVL.

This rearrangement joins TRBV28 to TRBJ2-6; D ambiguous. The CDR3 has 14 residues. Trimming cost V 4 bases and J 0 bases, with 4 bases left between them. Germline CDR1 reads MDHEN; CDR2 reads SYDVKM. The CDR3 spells CASSSVSGANVLTF. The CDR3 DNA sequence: TGTGCCAGCAGTTCGGTCTCTGGGGCCAACGTCCTGACTTTC.

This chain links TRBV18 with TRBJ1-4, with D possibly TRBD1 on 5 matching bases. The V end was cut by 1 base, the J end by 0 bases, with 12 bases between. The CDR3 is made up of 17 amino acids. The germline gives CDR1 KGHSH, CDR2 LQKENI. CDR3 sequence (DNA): TGTGCCAGCTCACCACTCAGCGGAGGGGCAACTAATGAAAAACTGTTTTTT. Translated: CASSPLSGGATNEKLFF. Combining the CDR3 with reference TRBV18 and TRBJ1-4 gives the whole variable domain NAGVMQNPRHLVRRRGQEARLRCSPMKGHSHVYWYRQLPEEGLKFMVYLQKENIIDESGMPKERFSAEFPKEGPSILRIQQVVRGDSAAYFCASSPLSGGATNEKLFFGSGTQLSVL.

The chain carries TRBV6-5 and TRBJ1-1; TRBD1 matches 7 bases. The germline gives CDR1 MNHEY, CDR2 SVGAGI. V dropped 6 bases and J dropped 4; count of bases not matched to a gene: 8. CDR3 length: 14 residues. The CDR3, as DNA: TGTGCCAGCAGAAGCCGGGACAGAGGCACTGAAGCTTTCTTT. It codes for CASRSRDRGTEAFF.

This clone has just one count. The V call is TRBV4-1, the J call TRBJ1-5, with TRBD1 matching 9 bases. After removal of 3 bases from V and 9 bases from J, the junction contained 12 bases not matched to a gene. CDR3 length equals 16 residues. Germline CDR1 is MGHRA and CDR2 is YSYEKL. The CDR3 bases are TGCGCCAGCAGCCAGGGTGGACAGGGGTTAATTTTGCCCCAGCATTTT. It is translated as CASSQGGQGLILPQHF.